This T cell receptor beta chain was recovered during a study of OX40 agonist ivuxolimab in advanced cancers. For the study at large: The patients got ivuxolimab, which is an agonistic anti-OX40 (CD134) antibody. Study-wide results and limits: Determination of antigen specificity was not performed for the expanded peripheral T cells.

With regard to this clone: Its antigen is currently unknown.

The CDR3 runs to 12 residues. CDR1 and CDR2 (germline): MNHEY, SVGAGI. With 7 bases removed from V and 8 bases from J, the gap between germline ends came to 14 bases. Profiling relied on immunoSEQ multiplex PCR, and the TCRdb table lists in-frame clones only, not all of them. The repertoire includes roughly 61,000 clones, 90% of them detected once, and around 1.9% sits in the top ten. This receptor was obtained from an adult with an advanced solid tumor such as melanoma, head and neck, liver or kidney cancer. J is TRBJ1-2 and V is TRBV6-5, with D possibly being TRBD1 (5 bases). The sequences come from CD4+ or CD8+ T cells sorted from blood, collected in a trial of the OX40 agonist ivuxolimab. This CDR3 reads CASTALGGGYTF. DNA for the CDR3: TGTGCCAGCACCGCGCTCGGGGGAGGCTACACCTTC.